A single sample is the source of the 14 T cell receptor beta chains below, sequenced in a study of blood T cell repertoires in COVID-19. Generated by immunoSEQ multiplex PCR, the TCRdb table keeps only in-frame clones and is missing some. The sample consists of approximately 190,000 clones, under 90% of them appearing once. The material sequenced was peripheral blood. The receptors derive from a man between 60 and 70 years old with acute or convalescent COVID-19.

This clone turned up a few times. The chain joins TRBV19 to TRBJ1-5; 10 nucleotides line up with TRBD1. Germline V gene sequence: CDR1 LNHDA, CDR2 SQIVND (reference sequence). The junction had 6 bases not matched to a gene; V was cut back by 6 bases and J by 4 bases. This CDR3 region has 15 residues. CDR3 protein: CASRPTGGSNQPQHF. CDR3 nucleotide sequence: TGTGCCAGTAGACCGACAGGGGGCTCTAATCAGCCCCAGCATTTT.

The gene calls are TRBV15 and TRBJ2-7; a possible D gene is TRBD1 (8 bases). The germline V gene has CDR1 LNHNV and CDR2 YYDKDF (reference sequence). The CDR3 length is 14 residues. The germline V and J ends were trimmed by 5 bases and 1 base, with 12 bases remaining between them. CDR3 amino acids: CATSDRGGSYEQYF. The CDR3 coding sequence is TGTGCCACCAGCGACAGGGGAGGGTCCTACGAGCAGTACTTC.

This clone was recorded at least ten times. J is TRBJ1-3 and V is TRBV5-1; weak D call: TRBD1 (5 bases). Germline V lookup: CDR1 SGHRS, CDR2 YFSETQ. CDR3 size: 15 residues. Trimming shortened V by 7 bases and J by 0 bases, and 14 bases separated the two germline ends. The CDR3 loop reads CASAARVDSGNTIYF. CDR3 DNA: TGCGCCAGCGCCGCCAGGGTCGACTCTGGAAACACCATATATTTT. Together with reference TRBV5-1 and TRBJ1-3, the CDR3 gives the full variable domain: KAGVTQTPRYLIKTRGQQVTLSCSPISGHRSVSWYQQTPGQGLQFLFEYFSETQRNKGNFPGRFSGRQFSNSRSEMNVSTLELGDSALYLCASAARVDSGNTIYFGEGSWLTVV.

The table lists this clone with a count of one. The chain combines TRBV9 with TRBJ2-5, with TRBD1 matching 7 bases. The CDR3 is 16 residues long. Germline V gene lookup returns CDR1 SGDLS and CDR2 YYNGEE. The V and J ends lost 2 bases and 1 base, in that order; junction bases with no gene match: 8. CDR3 nucleotide sequence: TGTGCCAGCAGCGTGGCCCAGGGACAGTCCCAAGAGACCCAGTACTTC. Amino acid sequence: CASSVAQGQSQETQYF.

CDR3 coding DNA: TGTGCCAGCAGTCCTCTACAGGGCTACGAGCAGTACTTC. It encodes CASSPLQGYEQYF. The genes are TRBV12-3 or TRBV12-4 and TRBJ2-7; D might be TRBD1 (6 bases). Trimming cost V 5 bases and J 3 bases, with 11 bases left between them. The CDR3 extends over 13 amino acids.

This rearrangement joins TRBV7-3 to TRBJ2-1, with TRBD2 matching 11 bases. The V gene end was trimmed by 5 bases and the J gene end by 9 bases; junction bases not matched to a gene: 12. CDR3 length: 16 residues. The germline V gene encodes CDR1 SGHTA and CDR2 FQGTGA. The CDR3 nucleotides read TGTGCCAGCAGCCATAGCGGGAGGGCCAGTCGCATTGAGCAGTTCTTC. The encoded protein is CASSHSGRASRIEQFF.

The chain has TRBV12-3 or TRBV12-4 and TRBJ1-2, with a possible D match to TRBD1 (5 bases). Trimming stripped 4 bases from V and 2 bases from J, with 8 bases between. CDR3 size: 13 residues. The CDR3 coding sequence is TGTGCCAGCAGTTCTCCAGGGAACTATGGCTACACCTTC. This codes for CASSSPGNYGYTF.

This clone was counted a few times. The chain employs TRBV10-2 and TRBJ2-5; 8 bases fit TRBD2. This CDR3 has 15 amino acids. J gave up 1 base and V 3 bases, and 4 bases lay outside the gene matches. Germline values: CDR1 WSHSY, CDR2 SAAADI. The CDR3 spells CASSDRGGTQETQYF. The CDR3 bases are TGCGCCAGCAGTGACCGCGGGGGGACCCAAGAGACCCAGTACTTC.

The chain is built from TRBV19 and TRBJ2-1; 9 nucleotides match TRBD2. The CDR3 is 16 amino acids. V trimming: 6 bases; J trimming: 6 bases; junction bases outside the gene matches: 12. Per the germline V gene, CDR1 is LNHDA and CDR2 is SQIVND (reference sequence). As DNA, the CDR3 is TGTGCCAGTAGCGGGGCGGGAGCGGGGGGAGGCAATGAGCAGTTCTTC. Amino acids: CASSGAGAGGGNEQFF.

The chain recombines TRBV12-3 or TRBV12-4 with TRBJ1-1, with a tentative D call TRBD1 (6 bases). V shed 6 bases and J shed 3 bases, with 11 bases lying between them. The CDR3 spans 13 residues. The CDR3 DNA is TGTGCCAGCAGAACCACAGGGTACACTGAAGCTTTCTTT. Amino acid sequence: CASRTTGYTEAFF.

The count of this clone is one. The rearrangement uses TRBV27 and TRBJ1-2, with D uncertain. V shed 3 bases and J shed 8 bases, with 13 bases lying between them. CDR1 is MNHEY and CDR2 is SMNVEV in the germline V gene (reference sequence). CDR3 length equals 13 residues. CDR3 nucleotides: TGTGCCAGCAGTTTGGTAGGATCGGGGGGCTACACCTTC. Protein sequence: CASSLVGSGGYTF.

The J gene is TRBJ2-1, the V gene TRBV4-1; tentatively, D is TRBD2 (5 bases). V lost 1 base, J lost 4 bases, and 8 bases lay in between. There are 14 residues in the CDR3. CDR1 is MGHRA, CDR2 YSYEKL, per germline. CDR3 sequence: CASSQVSGYNEQFF. The CDR3 region has the DNA TGCGCCAGCAGCCAAGTTTCGGGATACAATGAGCAGTTCTTC.

The chain joins TRBV7-9 to TRBJ2-3, with 7 bases identical to TRBD2. The germline CDR1 and CDR2 sequences are SEHNR and FQNEAQ (reference sequence). The CDR3 length is 16 residues. The V gene end was trimmed by 5 bases and the J gene end by 0 bases; junction bases not matched to a gene: 8. CDR3 DNA sequence: TGTGCCAGCAGCACAACTAGCGTGACTAGCACAGATACGCAGTATTTT. Its translation is CASSTTSVTSTDTQYF.

V usage is TRBV6-5 and J usage is TRBJ1-2; D call uncertain. Germline V CDR1 and CDR2: MNHEY, SVGAGI. Trimming removed 2 bases at V and 5 bases at J, with 6 bases between. The CDR3 is 12 residues long. The CDR3, as DNA: TGTGCCAGCAGTTACCGAGGTTATGGCTACACCTTC. It codes for CASSYRGYGYTF.